These 24 T cell receptor beta chains were all obtained from the same sample, sequenced in a study of blood T cells in healthy people across ages (dated by TCRdb to about 2015). The library relied on 5' RACE. Sequenced using an Illumina HiSeq 2500. A second 7 to 11 cycle PCR used a sample-barcoded 5' primer and a J-beta primer mix. TCRdb reprocessing: public reads trimmed at Q25 with fastp, clones called with MiXCR, in-frame beta chains kept. Each entry merges the rows of one CDR3 protein and shows their most common DNA and genes. This sample has fewer than 700,000 distinct CDR3 sequences in its table, and around 48% of those were observed once. The top ten constitute around 23% of the sample. Sequencing was carried out using blood. These TCRs come from an elderly man in good health.

This clonotype was recorded a few times. A much larger clone is a single base away; this may be a read error. The chain uses TRBV3-1 and TRBJ2-7; no clear D. The CDR3 spans 12 residues. Looked up from germline, CDR1 is LGHDT and CDR2 is YNNKEL (reference sequence). V was trimmed by 3 bases and J by 0 bases, leaving 3 bases between them. The DNA for the CDR3 is TGTGCCAGCAGCCACAGCTCCTACGAGCAGTACTTC. Translation gives CASSHSSYEQYF.

This clonotype came up a few times. This chain connects TRBV7-2 to TRBJ2-3; no definite D call. V shed 1 base and J shed 5 bases, with 7 bases lying between them. Germline assignment: CDR1 SGHTA and CDR2 FQGNSA. This CDR3 spans 13 amino acids. The CDR3 DNA follows: TGTGCCAGCAGCTTAGAGGCCGAAGATACGCAGTATTTT. This encodes CASSLEAEDTQYF.

V usage is TRBV7-9 and J usage is TRBJ2-4, with 7 bases matching TRBD2. CDR1 and CDR2 from the germline V gene are SEHNR and FQNEAQ (reference sequence). CDR3 length: 17 residues. Trimming took 3 bases from V and 2 from J; bases not matched to a gene: 10. The CDR3 region has the DNA TGTGCCAGCAGCTTGGGAGGGGACCGGGGGTCCAAAAACATTCAGTACTTC. This sequence encodes CASSLGGDRGSKNIQYF.

V is TRBV7-2 and J is TRBJ1-5; D not resolved. Trimming removed 3 bases at V and 4 bases at J, with 10 bases between. Germline V gene sequence: CDR1 SGHTA, CDR2 FQGNSA. The CDR3 consists of 14 residues. The CDR3 coding sequence is TGTGCCAGCAGCTTGGCTAGGGTGAATCAGCCCCAGCATTTT. It yields the protein CASSLARVNQPQHF.

V is TRBV6-2 or TRBV6-3 and J is TRBJ2-2, with D perhaps matching TRBD2 (5 bases). Germline values: CDR1 MNHEY, CDR2 SVGEGT. V was shortened by 5 bases and J by 6 bases, with 13 bases between the two germline ends. The CDR3 spans 14 residues. The DNA of the CDR3 is TGTGCCAGCAGTCGTCAACTGGAGGCCGGGGAGCTGTTTTTT. As protein: CASSRQLEAGELFF.

This clonotype was observed many times. The chain combines TRBV9 with TRBJ2-1, with D perhaps TRBD2 (6 bases). The CDR3 is 15 amino acids. CDR1 is SGDLS, CDR2 YYNGEE, per germline. The ends were cut back, 0 bases at V and 0 bases at J, with 7 bases in the middle. The CDR3 bases are TGTGCCAGCAGCGTAGTGGGGGGCTCCTACAATGAGCAGTTCTTC. This gives the protein CASSVVGGSYNEQFF.

This clonotype was recorded a few times. V gene TRBV20-1 combines with J gene TRBJ2-7; D assignment may be TRBD1 or TRBD2 (5 bases each). CDR1 and CDR2 from the germline V gene are DFQATT and SNEGSKA (reference sequence). CDR3 length equals 14 residues. The V gene lost 0 bases and the J gene lost 5 bases, with 14 bases spanning the gap. This CDR3 is CSARDPGQRDEQYF. The CDR3, as DNA: TGCAGTGCTAGAGACCCGGGGCAACGCGACGAGCAGTACTTC.

The CDR3 coding sequence is TGTGCCAGCAGCTCCCGATGGGACGGGACCGACGAGCAGTACTTC. The encoded protein is CASSSRWDGTDEQYF. The chain recombines TRBV7-2 with TRBJ2-7; TRBD1 or TRBD2 may be the D gene (5 bases each). The CDR3 totals 15 residues. V dropped 4 bases and J dropped 5 bases, with 18 bases sitting between them. Germline-derived CDR1 and CDR2 are SGHTA and FQGNSA.

This chain connects TRBV6-5 to TRBJ1-4, with D perhaps matching TRBD1 (6 bases). This CDR3 is built from 14 residues. V shed 4 bases and J shed 1 base, with 7 bases lying between them. Looked up from germline, CDR1 is MNHEY and CDR2 is SVGAGI. The CDR3 DNA follows: TGTGCCAGCAGTTTCAGGGGAACTAATGAAAAACTGTTTTTT. As protein: CASSFRGTNEKLFF.

This clonotype was seen only a few times. The chain couples TRBV7-2 to TRBJ1-6; a possible D gene is TRBD1 (5 bases). The V and J ends lost 6 bases and 6 bases respectively, with 18 bases between them. This CDR3 region has 16 residues. The germline V gene encodes CDR1 SGHTA and CDR2 FQGNSA. CDR3 sequence: CASRSNPGRTNSPLHF. CDR3 bases: TGTGCCAGCAGGAGCAATCCGGGACGGACTAATTCACCCCTCCACTTT.

The chain uses TRBV20-1 and TRBJ2-5, with D perhaps matching TRBD2 (7 bases). Germline CDR1 reads DFQATT; CDR2 reads SNEGSKA (reference sequence). This CDR3 is built from 15 residues. V was clipped by 3 bases and J by 6 bases, with 20 bases between them. CDR3 region: CSASGAGAGSQTQYF. The CDR3 nucleotides are TGCAGTGCTAGCGGCGCGGGGGCGGGGTCGCAGACCCAGTACTTC.

V gene TRBV4-3 combines with J gene TRBJ2-5; D is undetermined. This CDR3 spans 19 amino acids. In germline, CDR1 is LGHNA, CDR2 YSLEER. The germline V and J ends were trimmed by 1 base and 3 bases, with 24 bases remaining between them. CDR3 residues: CASSQVFSSDVVDEETQYF. For the CDR3, the DNA is TGCGCCAGCAGCCAAGTCTTCTCATCGGATGTGGTCGATGAAGAGACCCAGTACTTC.

For this clonotype: This may be a read error, as it is one base from a much larger clone. J is TRBJ2-1 and V is TRBV5-1; D perhaps matches TRBD2 (6 bases). The germline gives CDR1 SGHRS, CDR2 YFSETQ. The V gene lost 1 base and the J gene lost 6 bases, with 17 bases spanning the gap. There are 16 residues in the CDR3. The CDR3 DNA sequence: TGCGCCAGCAGCTTGAGGGGACGAGCGACTAGCAATGAGCAGTTCTTC. Translating it yields CASSLRGRATSNEQFF.

This chain connects TRBV15 to TRBJ2-1, with D unclear. Between the trimmed V and J ends, which lost 2 bases and 1 base, there was a span of 6 bases. CDR1 and CDR2 (germline): LNHNV, YYDKDF (reference sequence). The CDR3 loop spans 14 amino acids. CDR3 amino acids: CATSRTVSYNEQFF. CDR3 bases: TGTGCCACCAGCAGAACAGTATCCTACAATGAGCAGTTCTTC.

The chain uses TRBV2 and TRBJ1-2, with 10 bases fitting TRBD1. CDR1 and CDR2 from the germline V gene are SNHLY and FYNNEI. This CDR3 spans 17 amino acids. With 8 bases clipped from V and 2 bases from J, the junction kept 14 bases outside the gene matches. The CDR3 nucleotides read TGTGCCAGCGAGGAGGGTCTTCAGGGACAGGGGAACTATGGCTACACCTTC. It translates to CASEEGLQGQGNYGYTF.

The table lists this clonotype with many counts. The V gene is TRBV4-2, the J gene TRBJ2-7, with a tentative D call TRBD2 (5 bases). CDR1 is LGHNA and CDR2 is YNFKEQ in the germline V gene. The CDR3 has 15 amino acids. The V end was cut by 0 bases, the J end by 2 bases, with 11 bases between. Here the CDR3 reads CASSQEARGTYEQYF. DNA of the CDR3: TGTGCCAGCAGCCAAGAGGCTAGAGGGACCTACGAGCAGTACTTC.

There are a few counts of this clonotype. This chain connects TRBV12-3 or TRBV12-4 to TRBJ2-3; D possibly uses TRBD1 or TRBD2 (6 bases each). This CDR3 has 14 residues. V lost 2 bases to trimming and J lost 5 bases, with 11 bases between them. CDR3 sequence reads: CASSLPGGLDTQYF. The CDR3 coding sequence is TGTGCCAGCAGTTTACCCGGGGGCTTAGATACGCAGTATTTT.

The chain uses TRBV7-2 and TRBJ1-2; D uncertain. CDR3 length: 16 residues. CDR1 SGHTA and CDR2 FQGNSA come from the germline V gene. Trimming took 5 bases from V and 4 from J, leaving 20 bases between them. CDR3 coding DNA: TGTGCCAGCAGCCTCCCTTTGACCGAGGAATTCTATGGCTACACCTTC. This encodes CASSLPLTEEFYGYTF.

This clonotype is a singleton in its sample. The genes are TRBV4-1 and TRBJ2-4; TRBD1 is a possible D gene (5 bases). The closer fit of TRBJ2-7 to the DNA end suggests the J call may be wrong. The CDR3 covers 15 residues. Germline assignment: CDR1 MGHRA and CDR2 YSYEKL. The CDR3 loop reads CASSSLTGTSYEQYF. The CDR3 DNA follows: TGCGCCAGCAGCTCACTCACAGGTACTTCCTACGAGCAGTACTTC.

The J gene is TRBJ2-1, the V gene TRBV3-1, with 9 bases aligning to TRBD2. V lost 0 bases to trimming and J lost 6 bases; unmatched junction nucleotides: 9. Germline-derived CDR1 and CDR2 are LGHDT and YNNKEL (reference sequence). The CDR3 is made up of 17 amino acids. The CDR3, as DNA: TGTGCCAGCAGCCAAGATTTGGGCGGGGGGGCCGGCAATGAGCAGTTCTTC. Its protein is CASSQDLGGGAGNEQFF.

This clonotype was detected only a few times. Here the CDR3 DNA reads TGCGCCAGCAGTTACAGGTCTAGCACAGATACGCAGTATTTT. Protein sequence: CASSYRSSTDTQYF. This chain uses TRBV10-1 with TRBJ2-3; TRBD1 is a possible D gene (5 bases). This CDR3 has 14 residues. CDR1 is WNHNN and CDR2 is SYGVQD in the germline V gene (reference sequence). V was cut by 5 bases and J by 0 bases, with 9 bases left in between.

A word on this clonotype: At one end the junction does not follow the germline gene, possibly because of a read error. This sequence joins TRBV7-8 and TRBJ1-6; a weak D match, TRBD1 (6 bases). CDR1 and CDR2 (germline): SGHVS, FQNEAQ. The CDR3 totals 16 residues. As DNA, the CDR3 is TGTGCCAGCAGCTTCCTGCGACAGGACCATAATTCACCTCTCCACTTT. Translating it yields CASSFLRQDHNSPLHF.

In DNA form, the CDR3 reads TGTGCCAGCAGCTTAGGAGCGGGACCCACCGGGGAGCTGTTTTTT. Residues: CASSLGAGPTGELFF. The chain couples TRBV11-2 to TRBJ2-2; 7 nucleotides line up with TRBD2. The trim removed 1 base at V and 4 bases at J, leaving 3 bases unmatched. Germline CDR1 reads SGHAT; CDR2 reads FQNNGV. The CDR3 is 15 residues long.

The chain carries TRBV9 and TRBJ1-4, with TRBD1 matching over 8 bases. This CDR3 has 14 amino acids. V lost 3 bases to trimming and J lost 5 bases; unmatched junction nucleotides: 3. The germline gives CDR1 SGDLS, CDR2 YYNGEE. The CDR3 sequence is CASSEGQVNEKLFF. DNA for the CDR3: TGTGCCAGCAGCGAGGGACAGGTGAATGAAAAACTGTTTTTT.